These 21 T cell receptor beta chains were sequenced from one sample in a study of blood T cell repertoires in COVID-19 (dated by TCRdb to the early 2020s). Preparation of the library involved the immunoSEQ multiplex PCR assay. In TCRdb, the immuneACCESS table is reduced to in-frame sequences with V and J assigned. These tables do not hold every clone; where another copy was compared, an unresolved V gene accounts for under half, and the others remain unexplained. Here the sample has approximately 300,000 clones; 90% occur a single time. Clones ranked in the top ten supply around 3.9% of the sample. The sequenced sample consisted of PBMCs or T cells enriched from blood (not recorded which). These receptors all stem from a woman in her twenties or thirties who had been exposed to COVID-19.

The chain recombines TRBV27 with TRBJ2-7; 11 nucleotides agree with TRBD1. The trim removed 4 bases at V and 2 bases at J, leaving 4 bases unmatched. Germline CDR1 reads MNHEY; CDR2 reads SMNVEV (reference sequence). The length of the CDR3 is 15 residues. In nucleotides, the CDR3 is TGTGCCAGCAGTTATGGGACAGGGGGTGCCTACGAGCAGTACTTC. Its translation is CASSYGTGGAYEQYF.

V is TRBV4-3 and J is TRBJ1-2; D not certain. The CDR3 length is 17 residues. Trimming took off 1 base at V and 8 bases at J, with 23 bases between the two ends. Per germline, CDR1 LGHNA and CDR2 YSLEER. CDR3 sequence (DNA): TGCGCCAGCAGCCAAGCCTGGGCGCCTCGAAGGAGGAAAGGCTACACCTTC. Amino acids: CASSQAWAPRRRKGYTF.

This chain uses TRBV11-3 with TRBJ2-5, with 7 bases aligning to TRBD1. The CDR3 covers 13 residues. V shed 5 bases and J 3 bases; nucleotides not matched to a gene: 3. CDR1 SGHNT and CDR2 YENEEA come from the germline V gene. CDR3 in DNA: TGTGCCAGCAGCACGGGACAGAAAGAGACCCAGTACTTC. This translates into CASSTGQKETQYF.

The CDR3 nucleotides are TGTGCCAGCAGCCACTCCTCTAGGCGGGGTGGCACAGATACGCAGTATTTT. It encodes CASSHSSRRGGTDTQYF. The rearrangement uses TRBV4-2 and TRBJ2-3, with D tentatively TRBD2 (6 bases). CDR1 LGHNA and CDR2 YNFKEQ come from the germline V gene. The CDR3 consists of 17 residues. Trimming removed 3 bases at V and 1 base at J, with 17 bases between.

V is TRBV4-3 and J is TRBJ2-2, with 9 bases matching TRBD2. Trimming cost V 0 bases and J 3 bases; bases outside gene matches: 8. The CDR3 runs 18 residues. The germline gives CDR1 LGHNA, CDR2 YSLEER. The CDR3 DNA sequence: TGCGCCAGCAGCCAAGATTATAGCGGGGGCGGGCACACCGGGGAGCTGTTTTTT. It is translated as CASSQDYSGGGHTGELFF.

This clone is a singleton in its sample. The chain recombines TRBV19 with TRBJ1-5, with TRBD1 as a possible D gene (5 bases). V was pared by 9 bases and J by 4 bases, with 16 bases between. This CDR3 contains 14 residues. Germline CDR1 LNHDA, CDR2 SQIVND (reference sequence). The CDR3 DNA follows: TGTGCCAGCTGTCCAGGGTCTGGGAATCAGCCCCAGCATTTT. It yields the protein CASCPGSGNQPQHF. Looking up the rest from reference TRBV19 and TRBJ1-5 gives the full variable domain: DGGITQSPKYLFRKEGQNVTLSCEQNLNHDAMYWYRQDPGQGLRLIYYSQIVNDFQKGDIAEGYSVSREKKESFPLTVTSAQKNPTAFYLCASCPGSGNQPQHFGDGTRLSIL.

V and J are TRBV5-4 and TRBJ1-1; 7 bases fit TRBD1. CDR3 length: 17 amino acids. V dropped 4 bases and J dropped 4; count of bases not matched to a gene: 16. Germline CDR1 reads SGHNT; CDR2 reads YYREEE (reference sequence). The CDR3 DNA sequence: TGTGCCAGCAGCCAAACAGGGGTAGGGGGAAAGGGCACTGAAGCTTTCTTT. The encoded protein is CASSQTGVGGKGTEAFF. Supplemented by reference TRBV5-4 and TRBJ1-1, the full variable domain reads ETGVTQSPTHLIKTRGQQVTLRCSSQSGHNTVSWYQQALGQGPQFIFQYYREEENGRGNFPPRFSGLQFPNYSSELNVNALELDDSALYLCASSQTGVGGKGTEAFFGQGTRLTVV.

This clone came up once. DNA for the CDR3: TGTGCCACCAGCCCCGGAAGGGACAGAAACACTGAAGCTTTCTTT. Amino acids: CATSPGRDRNTEAFF. The J gene is TRBJ1-1, the V gene TRBV15, with TRBD1 matching 7 bases. V was clipped by 5 bases and J by 2 bases; unmatched bases: 8. CDR3 size: 15 residues. The germline CDR1 and CDR2 sequences are LNHNV and YYDKDF (reference sequence).

In nucleotides, the CDR3 is TGTGCCAGCAGAGGAAGGGGAGGCTCAGAGACCCAGTACTTC. It specifies CASRGRGGSETQYF. The rearrangement joins TRBV6-5 to TRBJ2-5, with D possibly being TRBD2 (6 bases). The ends were cut back, 6 bases at V and 4 bases at J, with 15 bases in the middle. Germline V CDR1 and CDR2: MNHEY, SVGAGI. The CDR3 totals 14 residues.

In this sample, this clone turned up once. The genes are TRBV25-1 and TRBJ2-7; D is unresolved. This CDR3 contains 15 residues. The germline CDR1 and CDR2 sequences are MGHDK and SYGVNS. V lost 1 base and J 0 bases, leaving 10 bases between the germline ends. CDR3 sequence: CASSESVALSYEQYF. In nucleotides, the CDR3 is TGTGCCAGCAGTGAATCTGTGGCCCTCTCCTACGAGCAGTACTTC.

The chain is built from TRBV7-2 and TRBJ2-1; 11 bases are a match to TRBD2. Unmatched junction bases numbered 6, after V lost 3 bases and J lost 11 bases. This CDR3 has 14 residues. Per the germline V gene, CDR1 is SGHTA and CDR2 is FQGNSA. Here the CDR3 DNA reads TGTGCCAGCAGCTTTCCCGGGACTAGCGGCAAGCAGTTCTTC. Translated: CASSFPGTSGKQFF.

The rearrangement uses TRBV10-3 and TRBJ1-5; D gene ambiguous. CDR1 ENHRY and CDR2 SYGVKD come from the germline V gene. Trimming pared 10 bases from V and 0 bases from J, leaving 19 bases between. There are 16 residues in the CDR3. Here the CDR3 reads CATRSDRRHSNQPQHF. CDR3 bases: TGTGCCACCCGTTCCGATCGGCGGCATAGCAATCAGCCCCAGCATTTT.

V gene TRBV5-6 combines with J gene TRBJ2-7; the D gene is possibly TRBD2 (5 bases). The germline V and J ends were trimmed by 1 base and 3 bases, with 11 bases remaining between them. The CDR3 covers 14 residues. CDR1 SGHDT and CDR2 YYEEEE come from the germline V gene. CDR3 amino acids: CASSLNPGYYEQYF. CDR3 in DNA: TGTGCCAGCAGCTTGAATCCGGGGTACTACGAGCAGTACTTC.

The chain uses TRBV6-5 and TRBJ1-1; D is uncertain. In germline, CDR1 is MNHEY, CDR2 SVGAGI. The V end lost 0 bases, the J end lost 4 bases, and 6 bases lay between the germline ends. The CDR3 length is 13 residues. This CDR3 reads CASSYSASTEAFF. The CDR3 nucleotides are TGTGCCAGCAGTTACTCAGCGAGCACTGAAGCTTTCTTT.

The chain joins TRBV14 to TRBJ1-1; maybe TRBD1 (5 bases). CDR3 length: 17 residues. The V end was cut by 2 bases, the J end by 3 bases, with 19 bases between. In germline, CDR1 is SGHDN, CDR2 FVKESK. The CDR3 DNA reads TGTGCCAGCAGCCAATTCTACGGGGCGCGGGGCGACACTGAAGCTTTCTTT. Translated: CASSQFYGARGDTEAFF.

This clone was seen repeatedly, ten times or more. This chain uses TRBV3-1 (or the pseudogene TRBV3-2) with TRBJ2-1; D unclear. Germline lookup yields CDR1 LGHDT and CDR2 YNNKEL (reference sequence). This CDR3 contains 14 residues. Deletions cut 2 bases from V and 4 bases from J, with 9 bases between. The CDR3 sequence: CASSQFRGYNEQFF. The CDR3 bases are TGTGCCAGCAGCCAATTTCGAGGTTACAATGAGCAGTTCTTC.

The CDR3 DNA reads as TGTGCCAGCAGCCCGTTTCCCGGTTCACCCCTCCACTTT. It yields the protein CASSPFPGSPLHF. The genes are TRBV3-1 (or the pseudogene TRBV3-2) and TRBJ1-6, with D unclear. Germline assignment: CDR1 LGHDT and CDR2 YNNKEL (reference sequence). Trimming cost V 4 bases and J 9 bases, with 10 bases left between them. This CDR3 is 13 amino acids long.

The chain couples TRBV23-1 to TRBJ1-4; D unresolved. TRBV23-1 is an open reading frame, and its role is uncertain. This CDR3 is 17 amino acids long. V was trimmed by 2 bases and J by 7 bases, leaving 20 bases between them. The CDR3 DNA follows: TGCGCCAGCAGTCAAAATGGACGGCGGGGAGAGGGTGAAAAACTGTTTTTT. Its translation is CASSQNGRRGEGEKLFF.

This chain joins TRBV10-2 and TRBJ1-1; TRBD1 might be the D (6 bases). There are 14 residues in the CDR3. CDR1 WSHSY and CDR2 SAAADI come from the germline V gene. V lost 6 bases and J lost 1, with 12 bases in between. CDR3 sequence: CASRKQGRNTEAFF. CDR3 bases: TGCGCCAGCAGGAAACAGGGTAGGAACACTGAAGCTTTCTTT.

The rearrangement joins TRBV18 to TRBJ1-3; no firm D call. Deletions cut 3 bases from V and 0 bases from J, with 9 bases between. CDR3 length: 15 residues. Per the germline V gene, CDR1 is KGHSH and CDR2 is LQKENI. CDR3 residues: CASSPQAGSGNTIYF. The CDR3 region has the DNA TGTGCCAGCTCACCGCAAGCAGGCTCTGGAAACACCATATATTTT.

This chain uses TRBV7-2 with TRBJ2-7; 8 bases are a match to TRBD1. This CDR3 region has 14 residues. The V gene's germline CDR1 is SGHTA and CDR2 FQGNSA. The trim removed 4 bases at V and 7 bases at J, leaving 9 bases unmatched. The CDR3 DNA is TGTGCCAGCAGCTACCCGACAGGGGTTGAAGAGCAGTACTTC. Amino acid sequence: CASSYPTGVEEQYF. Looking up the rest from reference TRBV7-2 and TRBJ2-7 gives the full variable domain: GAGVSQSPSNKVTEKGKDVELRCDPISGHTALYWYRQSLGQGLEFLIYFQGNSAPDKSGLPSDRFSAERTGGSVSTLTIQRTQQEDSAVYLCASSYPTGVEEQYFGPGTRLTVT.